The TCR beta chain under discussion was sequenced for a study of cytomegalovirus exposure and HLA in healthy donors. The CDR3 runs to 14 residues. V was trimmed by 2 bases and J by 0 bases, leaving 8 bases between them. Germline V lookup: CDR1 SGHNT, CDR2 YYREEE (reference sequence). Amplification used 60 Vbeta primers and 13 Jbeta primers. The data were produced by immunoSEQ multiplex PCR, yet TCRdb's version contains in-frame clones alone and is incomplete. The repertoire consists of approximately 100,000 clones, with about four fifths occurring once and the leading ten covering roughly 2%. This clonotype originated in a woman aged 40 to 50 in good health and CMV-seronegative. The chain is built from TRBV5-4 and TRBJ2-5; possibly TRBD2 for D (5 bases). Sequencing was performed on PBMCs. Here the CDR3 reads CASSFGVYQETQYF. Here the CDR3 DNA reads TGTGCCAGCAGCTTCGGGGTCTACCAAGAGACCCAGTACTTC. Filled out from reference TRBV5-4 and TRBJ2-5, the complete variable domain reads ETGVTQSPTHLIKTRGQQVTLRCSSQSGHNTVSWYQQALGQGPQFIFQYYREEENGRGNFPPRFSGLQFPNYSSELNVNALELDDSALYLCASSFGVYQETQYFGPGTRLLVL.